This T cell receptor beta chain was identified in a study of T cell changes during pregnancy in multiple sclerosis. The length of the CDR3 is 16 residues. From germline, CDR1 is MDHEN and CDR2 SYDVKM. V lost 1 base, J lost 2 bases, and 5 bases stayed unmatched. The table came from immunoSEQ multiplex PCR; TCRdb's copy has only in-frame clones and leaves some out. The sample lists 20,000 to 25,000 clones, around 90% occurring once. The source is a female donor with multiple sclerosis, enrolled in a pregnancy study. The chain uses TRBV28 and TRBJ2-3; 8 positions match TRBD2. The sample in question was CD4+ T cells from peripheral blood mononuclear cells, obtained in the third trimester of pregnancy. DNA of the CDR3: TGTGCCAGCAGTTTATATGCGGGGGGACTCACAGATACGCAGTATTTT. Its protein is CASSLYAGGLTDTQYF. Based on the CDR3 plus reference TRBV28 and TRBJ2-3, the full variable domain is DVKVTQSSRYLVKRTGEKVFLECVQDMDHENMFWYRQDPGLGLRLIYFSYDVKMKEKGDIPEGYSVSREKKERFSLILESASTNQTSMYLCASSLYAGGLTDTQYFGPGTRLTVL.